This TCR beta chain was found in a study of T cell changes during pregnancy in multiple sclerosis. Trimming stripped 0 bases from V and 2 bases from J, with 28 bases between. Looked up from germline, CDR1 is LNHNV and CDR2 is YYDKDF (reference sequence). The CDR3 is made up of 21 amino acids. The repertoire was sequenced with immunoSEQ multiplex PCR; TCRdb's copy has only in-frame clones and lacks some. The sample consists of over 50,000 clones, 92% of them appearing once. The chain employs TRBV15 and TRBJ1-1, with D perhaps TRBD1 (5 bases). This sample comprised CD4+ T cells from peripheral blood mononuclear cells, obtained after pregnancy. This TCR came from a female donor with multiple sclerosis, enrolled in a pregnancy study. In DNA, the CDR3 is TGTGCCACCAGCAGAGATCAGTTCCCACAGGATTTTTTTTACATAAACACTGAAGCTTTCTTT. Translation: CATSRDQFPQDFFYINTEAFF.